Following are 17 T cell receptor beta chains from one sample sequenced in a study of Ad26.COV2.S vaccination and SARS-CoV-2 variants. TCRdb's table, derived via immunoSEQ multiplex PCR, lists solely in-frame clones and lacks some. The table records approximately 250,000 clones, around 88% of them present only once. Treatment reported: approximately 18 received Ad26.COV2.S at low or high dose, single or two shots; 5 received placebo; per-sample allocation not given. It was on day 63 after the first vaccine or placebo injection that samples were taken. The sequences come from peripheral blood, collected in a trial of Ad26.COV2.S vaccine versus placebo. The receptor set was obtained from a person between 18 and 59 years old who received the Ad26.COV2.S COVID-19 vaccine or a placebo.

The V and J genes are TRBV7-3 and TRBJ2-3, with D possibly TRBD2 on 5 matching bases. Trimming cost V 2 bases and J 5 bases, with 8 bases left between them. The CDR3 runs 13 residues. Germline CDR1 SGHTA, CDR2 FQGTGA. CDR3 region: CASSLSRGDTQYF. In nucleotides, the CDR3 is TGTGCCAGCAGCTTATCACGGGGAGATACGCAGTATTTT.

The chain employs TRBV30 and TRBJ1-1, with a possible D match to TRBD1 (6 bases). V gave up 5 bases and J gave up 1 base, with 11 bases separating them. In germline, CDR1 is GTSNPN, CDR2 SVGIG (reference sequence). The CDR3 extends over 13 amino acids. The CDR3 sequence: CAWDRGSNTEAFF. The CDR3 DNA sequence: TGTGCCTGGGATAGGGGGTCGAACACTGAAGCTTTCTTT.

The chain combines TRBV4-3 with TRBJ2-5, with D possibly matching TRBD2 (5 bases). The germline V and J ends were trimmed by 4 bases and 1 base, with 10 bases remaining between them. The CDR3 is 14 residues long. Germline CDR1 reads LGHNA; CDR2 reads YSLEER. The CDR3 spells CASSPRGSQETQYF. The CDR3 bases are TGCGCCAGCAGCCCGAGAGGGAGCCAAGAGACCCAGTACTTC.

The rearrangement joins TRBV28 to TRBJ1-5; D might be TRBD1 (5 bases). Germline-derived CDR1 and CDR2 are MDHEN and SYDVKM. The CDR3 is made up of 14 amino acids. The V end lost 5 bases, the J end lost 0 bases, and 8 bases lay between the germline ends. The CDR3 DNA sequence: TGTGCCAGCAGTGCAGGGATTAGCAATCAGCCCCAGCATTTT. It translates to CASSAGISNQPQHF.

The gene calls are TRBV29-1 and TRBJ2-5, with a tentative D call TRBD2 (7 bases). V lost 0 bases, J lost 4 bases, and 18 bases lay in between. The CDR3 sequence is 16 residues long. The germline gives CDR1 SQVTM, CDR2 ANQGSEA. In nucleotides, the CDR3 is TGCAGCGTTGAAGACCATACGCGGGGGCCGGGAGAGACCCAGTACTTC. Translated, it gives CSVEDHTRGPGETQYF.

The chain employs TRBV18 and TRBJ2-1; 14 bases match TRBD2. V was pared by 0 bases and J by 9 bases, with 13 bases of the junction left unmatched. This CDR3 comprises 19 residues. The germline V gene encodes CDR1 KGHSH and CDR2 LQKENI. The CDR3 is CASSPPKPLGLAGGSEQFF. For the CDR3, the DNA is TGTGCCAGCTCACCACCAAAACCCCTCGGACTAGCGGGGGGTAGTGAGCAGTTCTTC.

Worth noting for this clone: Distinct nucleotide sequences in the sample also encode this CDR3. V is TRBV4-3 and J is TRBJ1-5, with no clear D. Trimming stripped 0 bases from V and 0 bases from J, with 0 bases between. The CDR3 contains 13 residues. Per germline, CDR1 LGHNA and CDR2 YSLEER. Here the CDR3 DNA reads TGCGCCAGCAGCCAAGATAGCAATCAGCCCCAGCATTTT. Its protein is CASSQDSNQPQHF.

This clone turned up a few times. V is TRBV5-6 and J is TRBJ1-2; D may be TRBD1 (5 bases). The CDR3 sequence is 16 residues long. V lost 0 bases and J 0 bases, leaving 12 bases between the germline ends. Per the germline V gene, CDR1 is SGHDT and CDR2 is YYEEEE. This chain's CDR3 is CASSLVRGSANYGYTF. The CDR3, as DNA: TGTGCCAGCAGCTTGGTCCGGGGGTCCGCTAACTATGGCTACACCTTC.

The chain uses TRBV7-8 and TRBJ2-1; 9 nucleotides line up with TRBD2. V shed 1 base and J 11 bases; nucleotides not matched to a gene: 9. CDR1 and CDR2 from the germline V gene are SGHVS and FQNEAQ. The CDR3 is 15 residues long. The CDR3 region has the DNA TGTGCCAGCAGCTTAGAAATGTCTAGCGGGGCCAAGCAGTTCTTC. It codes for CASSLEMSSGAKQFF.

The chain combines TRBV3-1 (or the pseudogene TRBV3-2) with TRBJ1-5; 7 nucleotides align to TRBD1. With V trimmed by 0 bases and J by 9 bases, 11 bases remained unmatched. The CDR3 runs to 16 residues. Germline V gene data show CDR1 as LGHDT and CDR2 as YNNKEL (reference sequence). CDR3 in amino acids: CASSQDHRGLYRPQHF. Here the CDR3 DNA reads TGTGCCAGCAGCCAAGATCACAGGGGCCTTTATCGGCCCCAGCATTTT.

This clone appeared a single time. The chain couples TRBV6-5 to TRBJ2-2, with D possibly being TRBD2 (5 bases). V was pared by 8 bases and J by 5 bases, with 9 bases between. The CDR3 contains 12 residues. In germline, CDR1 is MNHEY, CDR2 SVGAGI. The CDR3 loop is CASGRRTGELFF. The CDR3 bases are TGTGCCAGCGGCAGGAGGACCGGGGAGCTGTTTTTT.

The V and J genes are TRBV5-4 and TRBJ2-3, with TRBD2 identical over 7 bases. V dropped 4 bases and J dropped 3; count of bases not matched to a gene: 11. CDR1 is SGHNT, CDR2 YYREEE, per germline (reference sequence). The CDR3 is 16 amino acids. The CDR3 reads CASSLIRGEGTDTQYF. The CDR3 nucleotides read TGTGCCAGCAGCCTAATCCGGGGGGAGGGGACAGATACGCAGTATTTT.

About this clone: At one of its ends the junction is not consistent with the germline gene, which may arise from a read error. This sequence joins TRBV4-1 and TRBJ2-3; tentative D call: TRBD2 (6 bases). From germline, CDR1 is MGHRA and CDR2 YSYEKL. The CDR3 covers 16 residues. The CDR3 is CASSTAIGGYTDMQYF. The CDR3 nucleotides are TGCGCCAGCAGCACCGCAATCGGGGGATACACAGATATGCAGTATTTT.

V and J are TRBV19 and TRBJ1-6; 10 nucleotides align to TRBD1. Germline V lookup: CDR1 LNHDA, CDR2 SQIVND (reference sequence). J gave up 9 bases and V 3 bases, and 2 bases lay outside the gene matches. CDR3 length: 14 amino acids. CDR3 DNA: TGTGCCAGTAGTATCGACAGGGGGCCTTCACCCCTCCACTTT. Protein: CASSIDRGPSPLHF.

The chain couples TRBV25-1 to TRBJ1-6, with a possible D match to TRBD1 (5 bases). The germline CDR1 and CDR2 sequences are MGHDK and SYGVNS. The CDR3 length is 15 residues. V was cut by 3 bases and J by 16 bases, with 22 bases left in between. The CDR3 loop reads CASSDQRQRLRELHF. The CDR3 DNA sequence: TGTGCCAGCAGTGACCAGAGACAGCGGCTGAGGGAACTCCACTTT.

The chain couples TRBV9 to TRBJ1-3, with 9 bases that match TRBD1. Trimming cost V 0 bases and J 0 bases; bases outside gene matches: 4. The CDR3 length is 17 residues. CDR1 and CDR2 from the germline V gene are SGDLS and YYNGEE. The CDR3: CASSVDGTGNSGNTIYF. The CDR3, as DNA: TGTGCCAGCAGCGTAGATGGGACAGGGAACTCTGGAAACACCATATATTTT.

DNA of the CDR3: TGCGCCAGCAGCTTGGCCCGGGACAGCCATACCTACGAGCAGTACTTC. This translates into CASSLARDSHTYEQYF. The chain couples TRBV5-1 to TRBJ2-7, with 7 bases lining up with TRBD1. CDR3 length: 16 residues. Per the germline V gene, CDR1 is SGHRS and CDR2 is YFSETQ. Trimming cost V 0 bases and J 2 bases; bases outside gene matches: 8.